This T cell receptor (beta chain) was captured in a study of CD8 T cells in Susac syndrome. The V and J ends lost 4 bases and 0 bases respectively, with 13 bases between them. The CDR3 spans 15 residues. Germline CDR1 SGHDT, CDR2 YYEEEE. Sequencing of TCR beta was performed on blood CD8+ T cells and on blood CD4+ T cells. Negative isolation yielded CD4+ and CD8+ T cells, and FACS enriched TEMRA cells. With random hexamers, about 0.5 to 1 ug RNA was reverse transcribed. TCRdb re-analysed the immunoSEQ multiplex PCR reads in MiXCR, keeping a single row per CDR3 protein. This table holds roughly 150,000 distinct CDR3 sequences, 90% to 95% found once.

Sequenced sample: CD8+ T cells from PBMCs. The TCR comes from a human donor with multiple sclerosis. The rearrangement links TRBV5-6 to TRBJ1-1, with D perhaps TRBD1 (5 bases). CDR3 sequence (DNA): TGTGCCAGCAGCCCCGGTGGCAGGGTGAACACTGAAGCTTTCTTT. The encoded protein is CASSPGGRVNTEAFF. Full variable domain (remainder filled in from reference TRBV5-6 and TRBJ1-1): DAGVTQSPTHLIKTRGQQVTLRCSPKSGHDTVSWYQQALGQGPQFIFQYYEEEERQRGNFPDRFSGHQFPNYSSELNVNALLLGDSALYLCASSPGGRVNTEAFFGQGTRLTVV.